This T cell receptor beta chain stems from a study of cytomegalovirus exposure and HLA in healthy donors. General study results and limits: What a later analysis showed was that several of the most significant clusters appeared linked to common viral pathogens. The majority of CMV-associated TCR beta chains were reported as apparently HLA-restricted in a later analysis.

PCR was performed using 60 Vbeta and 13 Jbeta primers. TCRdb's copy holds only in-frame clones and misses some; the assay was immunoSEQ multiplex PCR. Among about 160,000 clones, over 80% were seen once, and the ten largest hold 4.1%. On this clone itself: Antigen unknown.

The sequencing input was PBMCs. The TCR comes from a man aged 50-59 years in good health and CMV-seropositive.

The chain's CDR3 is CASRAPGTGLRNEQFF. The CDR3 region has the DNA TGTGCCAGTAGGGCCCCCGGGACAGGACTTCGCAATGAGCAGTTCTTC. The chain employs TRBV19 and TRBJ2-1; 8 nucleotides agree with TRBD1. Germline V lookup: CDR1 LNHDA, CDR2 SQIVND (reference sequence). CDR3 size: 16 residues. V shed 6 bases, J shed 6 bases, and the junction held 13 bases outside the gene matches. Together with reference TRBV19 and TRBJ2-1, the CDR3 gives the full variable domain: DGGITQSPKYLFRKEGQNVTLSCEQNLNHDAMYWYRQDPGQGLRLIYYSQIVNDFQKGDIAEGYSVSREKKESFPLTVTSAQKNPTAFYLCASRAPGTGLRNEQFFGPGTRLTVL.